Here is one T cell receptor (beta chain) with its context. Its matching antigen is unknown. Sequenced by immunoSEQ multiplex PCR; TCRdb stores in-frame clones only, minus some. Among 2 million to 2.5 million clones listed, more than 90% were seen once. The data are from a study of shared clonotypes between healthy human individuals. About the research overall: Every donor yielded three CD4 naive, three CD4 memory, two CD8 naive and one CD8 memory plate.

Study findings and constraints: Sample collection involved blood only; tissue repertoires are likely different. Among a handful of donors, roughly 5% of naive CD4 clonotypes were found in common.

There are 12 residues in the CDR3. V dropped 0 bases and J dropped 4 bases, with 4 bases sitting between them. The germline V gene has CDR1 SGHDT and CDR2 YYEEEE. The clonotype comes from a man between 18 and 35 years old in good health. V and J are TRBV5-6 and TRBJ1-1; D uncertain. Sequenced: naive CD4+ T cells sorted from blood. As to subset: CD45RA+ positively selected. The CDR3 DNA is TGTGCCAGCAGCTTGGCCCCCACTGAAGCTTTCTTT. Translation: CASSLAPTEAFF.